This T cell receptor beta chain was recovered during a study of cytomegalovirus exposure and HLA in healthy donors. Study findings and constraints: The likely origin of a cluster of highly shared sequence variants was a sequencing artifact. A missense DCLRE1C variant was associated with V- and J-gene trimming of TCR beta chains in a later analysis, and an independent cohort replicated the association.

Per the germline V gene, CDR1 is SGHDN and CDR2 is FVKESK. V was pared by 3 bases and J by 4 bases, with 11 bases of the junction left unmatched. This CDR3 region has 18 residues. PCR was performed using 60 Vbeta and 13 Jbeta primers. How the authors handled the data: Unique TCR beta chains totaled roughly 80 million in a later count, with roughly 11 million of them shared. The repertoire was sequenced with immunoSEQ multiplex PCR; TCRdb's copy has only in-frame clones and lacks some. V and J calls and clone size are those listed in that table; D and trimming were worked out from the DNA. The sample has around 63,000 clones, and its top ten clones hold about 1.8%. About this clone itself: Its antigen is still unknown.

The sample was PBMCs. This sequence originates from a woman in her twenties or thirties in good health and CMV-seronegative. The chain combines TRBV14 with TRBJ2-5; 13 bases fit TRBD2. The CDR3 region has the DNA TGTGCCAGCAGCCACCGGACTAGCGGGGGAGGAGCGGGAGAGACCCAGTACTTC. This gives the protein CASSHRTSGGGAGETQYF.